These T cell receptor beta chains were read from a single sample in a study of blood T cell repertoires in COVID-19. The method was immunoSEQ multiplex PCR; TCRdb's version includes in-frame clones alone and lacks a portion of them. This sample carries around 190,000 clones, around 83% of them seen once, and the ten largest clones take more than 1.5%. Sequencing was done on a sample of peripheral blood. These receptor sequences come from a human donor in a cohort sampled during active COVID-19. CDR3s include the opening cysteine and the closing phenylalanine or tryptophan. A D gene is named only where the DNA matches it firmly. Clone sizes are given selectively: once, few, many, or a class where the clone is expanded.

abundance	v_gene	d_gene	j_gene	CDR3nt	CDR3aa
few	TRBV7-7	.	TRBJ1-5	TGTGCTAGCAGCTCTACAGGGCATGATGGTGGTCAGCCCCAGCATTTT	CASSSTGHDGGQPQHF
.	TRBV5-1	.	TRBJ1-4	TGCGCCAGCAGCTTTGGGGCAGGGAATGAAAAACTGTTTTTT	CASSFGAGNEKLFF
once	TRBV6-6	.	TRBJ2-7	TGTGCCAGCATGGTGGGCCCACCCTACGAGCAGTACTTC	CASMVGPPYEQYF
.	TRBV28	TRBD1	TRBJ1-2	TGTGCCAGCAGTCGCATCGGCAGGGGGGCTAACTATGGCTACACCTTC	CASSRIGRGANYGYTF
once	TRBV29-1	.	TRBJ1-4	TGCAGCGCCGGTCGGCAGGCTGGAGGTGAAAAACTGTTTTTT	CSAGRQAGGEKLFF
once	TRBV27	.	TRBJ1-2	TGTGCCAGCAGTGCAGGGAACTATGGCTACACCTTC	CASSAGNYGYTF
.	TRBV6-2/TRBV6-3	.	TRBJ1-4	TGTGCCAGCAGTTACTCGACAGGTAACGAAAAACTGTTTTTT	CASSYSTGNEKLFF
.	TRBV7-8	TRBD2	TRBJ2-1	TGTGCCAGCAGCCCATTCGGGACTAGCGGTCCCCGGAAGGGGAATGAGCAGTTCTTC	CASSPFGTSGPRKGNEQFF
.	TRBV29-1	.	TRBJ2-1	TGCAGCATCGTGGGAGAGCGGAGCTCCTACAATGAGCAGTTCTTC	CSIVGERSSYNEQFF
.	TRBV29-1	.	TRBJ1-1	TGCAGCGTTCTGAGGTCTGAAGCTTTCTTT	CSVLRSEAFF
.	TRBV4-1	TRBD1	TRBJ2-3	TGCGCCCGCAGCCGGCCCCCCGGGACAGGGGGCGCGGGGGGCCGCACAGATACGCAGTATTTT	CARSRPPGTGGAGGRTDTQYF
.	TRBV9	TRBD2	TRBJ2-7	TGTGCCAGCAGCGGCCAGGCTAGCGGGAGGATCCAGCAGTACTTC	CASSGQASGRIQQYF
few	TRBV27	.	TRBJ1-1	TGTGCCAGCAGTTTATCAGTCAGGGGCGGCACTGAAGCTTTCTTT	CASSLSVRGGTEAFF
.	TRBV19	TRBD2	TRBJ2-7	TGTGCCAGTAGCCCTCCACCGGGACTAGCGGGAGCTTACGAGCAGTACTTC	CASSPPPGLAGAYEQYF
.	TRBV12-5	TRBD2	TRBJ2-5	TGTGCTAGTGGTTTGGTATATCGAAGCGGGGGGGCCCAAGAGACCCAGTACTTC	CASGLVYRSGGAQETQYF
.	TRBV6-1	.	TRBJ1-2	TGTGCCAGCAGTGAAGCGAGTCGGGGGGGTGAAGGCTACACCTTC	CASSEASRGGEGYTF
.	TRBV3-1/TRBV3-2	.	TRBJ2-5	TGTGCCAGCAGCCAAGTTGGGGGCGGGGAGACCCAGTACTTC	CASSQVGGGETQYF
.	TRBV28	TRBD1	TRBJ2-7	TGTGCCAGCACTCTAGGGGGGACAGGGTATGGCGAGCAGTACTTC	CASTLGGTGYGEQYF
.	TRBV7-9	.	TRBJ2-2	TGTGCCAGCAGCTCAAAATCCGACAAATTGTGGGTCGGGGAGCTGTTTTTT	CASSSKSDKLWVGELFF
.	TRBV7-6	.	TRBJ1-6	TGTGCCAGTACCCAGGAGGAAGGGGGATTTTCACCCCTCCACTTT	CASTQEEGGFSPLHF
.	TRBV18	.	TRBJ2-1	TGTGCCAGCTCACCAGTCAGCGGATCGGGGCAGTTCTTC	CASSPVSGSGQFF
.	TRBV3-1/TRBV3-2	TRBD1	TRBJ2-1	TGTGCCAGCAGCCTAGGGGACAGGTCATACAATGAGCAGTTCTTC	CASSLGDRSYNEQFF
.	TRBV28	TRBD2	TRBJ2-5	TGTGCCAGCAGTCCCCAAGGGACTAGCGGAGAGACCCAGTACTTC	CASSPQGTSGETQYF
.	TRBV9	TRBD2	TRBJ2-1	TGTGCCAGCAGCGTTCAAGCGGGAGGAATAAATGAGCAGTTCTTC	CASSVQAGGINEQFF
.	TRBV7-2	.	TRBJ1-1	TGTGCCAGCAGCTTAGGGGGGGGTGGGACTGAAGCTTTCTTT	CASSLGGGGTEAFF
.	TRBV5-5	.	TRBJ1-2	TGTGCCAGCGGCGGCTACACCTTC	CASGGYTF
.	TRBV18	TRBD1	TRBJ2-7	TGTGCCAGCTCCCGACAGGACAGGGACGAGCAGTACTTC	CASSRQDRDEQYF
.	TRBV19	.	TRBJ2-1	TGTGCCAGTATGGTGGCGGTCTCCTACAATGAGCAGTTCTTC	CASMVAVSYNEQFF
.	TRBV19	.	TRBJ2-7	TGTGCCAGTAGTATTCGGGATCCCTACGAGCAGTACTTC	CASSIRDPYEQYF
.	TRBV10-3	.	TRBJ2-7	TGTGCCATCAGTGAGTCTCGGGGCTACGAGCAGTACTTC	CAISESRGYEQYF
.	TRBV18	.	TRBJ1-2	TGTGCCAGCTCACCCTCCGGGGGTAACTATGGCTACACCTTC	CASSPSGGNYGYTF
.	TRBV6-1	.	TRBJ1-2	TGTGCCAGCAGTGGGGGTGGCCGACAGGAACGATATGGCTACACCTTC	CASSGGGRQERYGYTF
.	TRBV5-4	TRBD1	TRBJ1-3	TGTGCCAGCAGCGTCGGGGGGACAGGGGGCAATTCGTACGGAAACACCATATATTTT	CASSVGGTGGNSYGNTIYF
.	TRBV27	TRBD1	TRBJ1-1	TGTGCCAGCAGTTTCAGGGGGAAGAACACTGAAGCTTTCTTT	CASSFRGKNTEAFF
few	TRBV19	TRBD1	TRBJ1-1	TGTGCCAGTAGTACAGGACAGGGGGTAGGGGCTGAAGCTTTCTTT	CASSTGQGVGAEAFF
.	TRBV5-1	.	TRBJ2-7	TGCGCCAGCAGCTTGGTTGCAGGGCAAGGGGCCCTCTACGAGCAGTACTTC	CASSLVAGQGALYEQYF
.	TRBV20-1	.	TRBJ2-5	TGCAGTGCTAGTGGGGCGGAGACCCAGTACTTC	CSASGAETQYF
.	TRBV18	.	TRBJ1-5	TGTGCCAGCCGGGGGGAGACTTATAGCAATCAGCCCCAGCATTTT	CASRGETYSNQPQHF
.	TRBV28	TRBD2	TRBJ2-2	TGTGCCAGCAACGCAGGCCAGCGGGGGACCGGGGAGCTGTTTTTT	CASNAGQRGTGELFF
.	TRBV6-5	.	TRBJ1-1	TGTGCCAGCAGTTACTCACAGGGATGGACTGAAGCTTTCTTT	CASSYSQGWTEAFF
once	TRBV5-6	.	TRBJ1-2	TGTGCCAGCAGCTCTCAAGATCTGAGAGGCTACACCTTC	CASSSQDLRGYTF
.	TRBV6-2/TRBV6-3	.	TRBJ1-5	TGTGCCAGCAGTTCCCGTACGGGGAGCAATCAGCCCCAGCATTTT	CASSSRTGSNQPQHF
.	TRBV6-1	TRBD1	TRBJ1-3	TGTGCCAGCAGTGAAAGGACAGGCCATTCTGGAAACACCATATATTTT	CASSERTGHSGNTIYF
few	TRBV25-1	TRBD1	TRBJ2-7	TGTGCCAGCAGTGCCCGACAGGGGTCTTTCTACGAGCAGTACTTC	CASSARQGSFYEQYF
.	TRBV4-3	.	TRBJ2-7	TGCGCCAGCAGCCAAGAGAGACACCTCTACGAGCAGTACTTC	CASSQERHLYEQYF
.	TRBV7-3	TRBD1	TRBJ2-1	TGTGCCAGCAGCTTAGCCGGGGACAGCTCCTACAATGAGCAGTTCTTC	CASSLAGDSSYNEQFF
.	TRBV7-2	.	TRBJ2-7	TGTGCCAGCAGCTTAGGCCGCCGGAGCTCATCATACGGGCAGTACTTC	CASSLGRRSSSYGQYF
.	TRBV6-5	.	TRBJ1-5	TGTGCCAGCAGTTACTCCAGTGTAGAGGTGACCCAGCATTTT	CASSYSSVEVTQHF
.	TRBV19	.	TRBJ2-1	TGTGCCAGTTCGGAGGGGGGGTCCTACAATGAGCAGTTCTTC	CASSEGGSYNEQFF
.	TRBV7-7	.	TRBJ2-6	TGTGCTAGCAGCCCTCCAGGGGCTGGGGCCAACGTCCTGACTTTC	CASSPPGAGANVLTF
.	TRBV6-2/TRBV6-3	.	TRBJ2-5	TGTGCCAGCAGTGACTATAGCGAGGGAGAGACCCAGTACTTC	CASSDYSEGETQYF
.	TRBV9	.	TRBJ1-5	TGTGCCAGCAGCTCCTTAGACACTTTTTATCAGCCCCAGCATTTT	CASSSLDTFYQPQHF
once	TRBV7-9	.	TRBJ2-1	TGTGCCGTTCTTATTGGGGCGTTCTTC	CAVLIGAFF
.	TRBV7-3	TRBD1	TRBJ2-7	TGTGCCAGCAGCTTAGAGGGGGACAGGGTGAACGAGCAGTACTTC	CASSLEGDRVNEQYF